Listed here are 30 T cell receptor beta chains from one sample, sequenced in a study of T cells in localized non-small cell lung cancer. Here immunoSEQ multiplex PCR was the method, and the copy in TCRdb shows in-frame clones only, minus some. The sample contains 35,000 to 50,000 clones, 91% of which appear only once. This material consisted of PBMCs, taken before any cancer treatment. These receptors were collected from a woman between 40 and 69 years old with stage II lung adenocarcinoma.

V and J are TRBV2 and TRBJ2-6; the match to TRBD1 covers 7 bases. The CDR3 contains 15 residues. The V gene's germline CDR1 is SNHLY and CDR2 FYNNEI. The V and J ends lost 5 bases and 4 bases, in that order; junction bases with no gene match: 5. CDR3 nucleotides: TGTGCCAGCAGTTCAGACAGGGCAGGGGCCAACGTCCTGACTTTC. Translating gives CASSSDRAGANVLTF.

The chain recombines TRBV2 with TRBJ2-7; 8 bases align to TRBD2. With 2 bases clipped from V and 5 bases from J, the junction kept 8 bases outside the gene matches. This CDR3 is 15 amino acids long. Per the germline V gene, CDR1 is SNHLY and CDR2 is FYNNEI. This chain's CDR3 is CASSEPGGLHDEQYF. For the CDR3, the DNA is TGTGCCAGCAGTGAACCGGGAGGGCTACACGACGAGCAGTACTTC.

This clone was recorded only once. The rearrangement joins TRBV18 to TRBJ2-1; tentatively, D is TRBD2 (5 bases). CDR1 KGHSH and CDR2 LQKENI come from the germline V gene. The CDR3 extends over 14 amino acids. V lost 0 bases to trimming and J lost 8 bases, with 11 bases between them. CDR3 sequence reads: CASSPPSGNDEQFF. For the CDR3, the DNA is TGTGCCAGCTCACCACCTTCGGGGAACGATGAGCAGTTCTTC.

J is TRBJ2-5 and V is TRBV5-6; 9 nucleotides match TRBD2. The V segment lost 5 bases and the J segment 5 bases; nucleotides outside the gene matches: 10. The CDR3 extends over 15 amino acids. Germline assignment: CDR1 SGHDT and CDR2 YYEEEE. CDR3 in amino acids: CASSYDSGGDETQYF. The CDR3 bases are TGTGCCAGCAGTTATGATAGCGGGGGAGATGAGACCCAGTACTTC.

The V and J genes are TRBV28 and TRBJ2-7, with D maybe TRBD2 (5 bases). Germline V gene lookup returns CDR1 MDHEN and CDR2 SYDVKM. The CDR3 is 12 residues long. Trimming took 4 bases from V and 3 from J, leaving 7 bases between them. CDR3 coding DNA: TGTGCCAGCAGTTGGGAGCTCTACGAGCAGTACTTC. This gives the protein CASSWELYEQYF.

The gene calls are TRBV15 and TRBJ2-5; D gene unclear. Judging by the DNA end, TRBJ2-7 fits better; the J call may be wrong. The germline V gene has CDR1 LNHNV and CDR2 YYDKDF (reference sequence). The CDR3 sequence is 13 residues long. The CDR3 region is CATSRDNPNEQYF. CDR3 nucleotide sequence: TGTGCCACCAGCAGAGATAACCCCAACGAGCAGTACTTC.

The rearrangement links TRBV25-1 to TRBJ2-5; possibly TRBD1 or TRBD2 for D (5 bases each). Per germline, CDR1 MGHDK and CDR2 SYGVNS. V dropped 8 bases and J dropped 0 bases, with 16 bases sitting between them. The CDR3 spans 15 residues. The CDR3 DNA sequence: TGTGCCAGCTCCTCGGGACGGAATTACCAAGAGACCCAGTACTTC. Translation gives CASSSGRNYQETQYF. Full variable domain (rest looked up from reference TRBV25-1 and TRBJ2-5): EADIYQTPRYLVIGTGKKITLECSQTMGHDKMYWYQQDPGMELHLIHYSYGVNSTEKGDLSSESTVSRIRTEHFPLTLESARPSHTSQYLCASSSGRNYQETQYFGPGTRLLVL.

The genes are TRBV5-1 and TRBJ2-1; possible D gene TRBD2, 6 bases. Per the germline V gene, CDR1 is SGHRS and CDR2 is YFSETQ. CDR3 size: 14 residues. V lost 4 bases to trimming and J lost 7 bases, with 15 bases between them. The chain's CDR3 is CASSGGTPLNEQFF. The CDR3, as DNA: TGCGCCAGCAGCGGCGGGACCCCCTTAAATGAGCAGTTCTTC.

The J gene is TRBJ2-3, the V gene TRBV13; weak D call: TRBD1 (5 bases). CDR1 and CDR2 (germline): PRHDT, FYEKMQ (reference sequence). The CDR3 length is 15 residues. Trimming removed 2 bases from V and 0 bases from J, with 9 bases in between. CDR3 in DNA: TGTGCCAGCAGCTTATTGCAGGGCAGCACAGATACGCAGTATTTT. Translation: CASSLLQGSTDTQYF.

The V and J genes are TRBV6-5 and TRBJ1-2; 9 bases align to TRBD1. The germline CDR1 and CDR2 sequences are MNHEY and SVGAGI. The CDR3 runs to 14 residues. V lost 5 bases to trimming and J lost 8 bases; unmatched junction nucleotides: 9. The CDR3 is CASSATGGAEGYTF. In DNA form, the CDR3 reads TGTGCCAGCAGTGCGACAGGGGGGGCAGAGGGCTACACCTTC.

This chain uses TRBV6-1 with TRBJ2-1; 9 bases match TRBD1. Per germline, CDR1 MNHNS and CDR2 SASEGT. The length of the CDR3 is 15 residues. J lost 4 bases, V lost 6 bases, and 7 bases had no gene match. The CDR3 DNA sequence: TGTGCCAGCAGCGTGGACAGGGGAACTTACAATGAGCAGTTCTTC. Encoded protein: CASSVDRGTYNEQFF.

The chain couples TRBV5-6 to TRBJ1-6; D is perhaps TRBD1 (6 bases). In germline, CDR1 is SGHDT, CDR2 YYEEEE. The CDR3 runs to 14 residues. The V gene lost 4 bases and the J gene lost 9 bases, with 14 bases spanning the gap. CDR3 in amino acids: CASSPTGISSPLHF. The DNA for the CDR3 is TGTGCCAGCAGCCCAACAGGGATATCTTCACCCCTCCACTTT.

This chain connects TRBV4-1 to TRBJ1-5, with D unresolved. Germline loops: CDR1 MGHRA, CDR2 YSYEKL. The CDR3 runs 16 residues. V lost 4 bases, J lost 2 bases, and 15 bases lay in between. The CDR3 DNA follows: TGCGCCAGCAGCCTCTCCGACACAAGTGGCAATCAGCCCCAGCATTTT. Its translation: CASSLSDTSGNQPQHF.

The chain joins TRBV18 to TRBJ1-5; D might be TRBD1 (6 bases). V was clipped by 1 base and J by 5 bases, with 12 bases between them. Germline V gives CDR1 KGHSH, CDR2 LQKENI. The CDR3 length is 15 residues. The CDR3 DNA is TGTGCCAGCTCACCACAGACAGGACGCGATCAGCCCCAGCATTTT. Translating it yields CASSPQTGRDQPQHF.

This chain joins TRBV28 and TRBJ2-6; no reliable D call. V gave up 4 bases and J gave up 0 bases, with 7 bases separating them. From germline, CDR1 is MDHEN and CDR2 SYDVKM. The CDR3 loop spans 15 amino acids. In DNA form, the CDR3 reads TGTGCCAGCAGTTCCCTCAGCTCTGGGGCCAACGTCCTGACTTTC. Translation gives CASSSLSSGANVLTF.

The rearrangement uses TRBV28 and TRBJ2-1; tentative D call: TRBD1 (5 bases). The V end was cut by 7 bases, the J end by 7 bases, with 20 bases between. The CDR3 covers 15 residues. Germline assignment: CDR1 MDHEN and CDR2 SYDVKM. The CDR3 spells CASKPPEAGLNEQFF. CDR3 DNA: TGTGCCAGCAAACCCCCGGAAGCAGGGCTAAATGAGCAGTTCTTC.

This chain uses TRBV25-1 with TRBJ2-5, with 11 bases identical to TRBD1. Germline V CDR1 and CDR2: MGHDK, SYGVNS. This CDR3 has 14 amino acids. The junction had 6 bases not matched to a gene; V was cut back by 3 bases and J by 9 bases. The chain's CDR3 is CASSEVGQGVPQYF. The CDR3 region has the DNA TGTGCCAGCAGTGAGGTGGGACAGGGGGTTCCCCAGTACTTC.

The rearrangement links TRBV2 to TRBJ2-1, with D possibly TRBD1 on 6 matching bases. V lost 0 bases and J 9 bases, leaving 18 bases between the germline ends. CDR1 SNHLY and CDR2 FYNNEI come from the germline V gene. The CDR3 covers 16 residues. The CDR3 region has the DNA TGTGCCAGCAGTGAAGCAGGGACAAAGGTTCGAGGTGAGCAGTTCTTC. It translates to CASSEAGTKVRGEQFF.

This clone is a singleton in its sample. The CDR3 DNA sequence: TGTGCCAGTCTAGGGGGATCTGGGGCCAACGTCCTGACTTTC. As protein: CASLGGSGANVLTF. The chain joins TRBV19 to TRBJ2-6, with D perhaps matching TRBD1 (6 bases). V dropped 8 bases and J dropped 1 base, with 9 bases sitting between them. CDR3 length: 14 residues. Germline V CDR1 and CDR2: LNHDA, SQIVND (reference sequence).

The chain links TRBV16 to TRBJ1-5; 7 bases fit TRBD1. The V gene's germline CDR1 is KGHSY and CDR2 FQNENV. Trimming at V came to 3 bases and at J to 7 bases, leaving 9 bases not matched to a gene. The CDR3 extends over 15 amino acids. CDR3 amino acids: CASSHLGGQNQPQHF. CDR3 DNA: TGTGCCAGCAGCCACCTGGGGGGACAGAACCAGCCCCAGCATTTT. The entire variable domain, with the rest obtained from reference TRBV16 and TRBJ1-5, is as follows: GEEVAQTPKHLVRGEGQKAKLYCAPIKGHSYVFWYQQVLKNEFKFLISFQNENVFDETGMPKERFSAKCLPNSPCSLEIQATKLEDSAVYFCASSHLGGQNQPQHFGDGTRLSIL.

The gene calls are TRBV6-5 and TRBJ2-2; no definite D call. Between the trimmed V and J ends, which lost 5 bases and 6 bases, there was a span of 7 bases. The germline V gene has CDR1 MNHEY and CDR2 SVGAGI. The CDR3 length is 12 residues. CDR3 coding DNA: TGTGCCAGCAGTCGGAGTGCCGGGGAGCTGTTTTTT. Its translation: CASSRSAGELFF.

This rearrangement joins TRBV5-1 to TRBJ1-5; the D gene is possibly TRBD1 (5 bases). Trimming pared 0 bases from V and 7 bases from J, leaving 14 bases between. Germline V gene sequence: CDR1 SGHRS, CDR2 YFSETQ. The CDR3 runs 15 residues. CDR3 sequence (DNA): TGCGCCAGCAGCTTGGATGGCAGCAGGGTACAGCCCCAGCATTTT. The encoded protein is CASSLDGSRVQPQHF.

The chain's CDR3 is CASSLDLGRARTGELFF. The CDR3 DNA follows: TGCGCCAGCAGCTTGGATCTCGGGAGGGCCCGGACCGGGGAGCTGTTTTTT. The V call is TRBV5-1, the J call TRBJ2-2; 8 nucleotides line up with TRBD2. Germline-derived CDR1 and CDR2 are SGHRS and YFSETQ. The CDR3 length is 17 residues. Trimming removed 0 bases from V and 5 bases from J; junction bases left unmatched: 9. The full variable domain, its missing parts supplied by reference TRBV5-1 and TRBJ2-2, is KAGVTQTPRYLIKTRGQQVTLSCSPISGHRSVSWYQQTPGQGLQFLFEYFSETQRNKGNFPGRFSGRQFSNSRSEMNVSTLELGDSALYLCASSLDLGRARTGELFFGEGSRLTVL.

V gene TRBV19 combines with J gene TRBJ1-1, with D unclear. Trimming removed 4 bases at V and 1 base at J, with 7 bases between. CDR1 and CDR2 from the germline V gene are LNHDA and SQIVND (reference sequence). This CDR3 has 13 amino acids. The CDR3 nucleotides are TGTGCCAGTAGTACCCCCGGGAACACTGAAGCTTTCTTT. Encoded protein: CASSTPGNTEAFF. Looking up the rest from reference TRBV19 and TRBJ1-1 gives the full variable domain: DGGITQSPKYLFRKEGQNVTLSCEQNLNHDAMYWYRQDPGQGLRLIYYSQIVNDFQKGDIAEGYSVSREKKESFPLTVTSAQKNPTAFYLCASSTPGNTEAFFGQGTRLTVV.

The chain uses TRBV11-2 and TRBJ1-5, with D hard to call. V was cut by 0 bases and J by 3 bases, with 9 bases left in between. Germline values: CDR1 SGHAT, CDR2 FQNNGV. The CDR3 runs 15 residues. CDR3 nucleotides: TGTGCCAGCAGCTTAGATGGCCAGCCCAATCAGCCCCAGCATTTT. It translates to CASSLDGQPNQPQHF.

The genes are TRBV19 and TRBJ2-1; 11 positions agree with TRBD2. In germline, CDR1 is LNHDA, CDR2 SQIVND (reference sequence). V shed 8 bases, J shed 4 bases, and the junction held 16 bases outside the gene matches. The CDR3 is made up of 18 amino acids. The CDR3 is CASSRGLAGGLGYNEQFF. The CDR3, as DNA: TGTGCCAGTTCGAGGGGGCTAGCGGGAGGATTAGGTTACAATGAGCAGTTCTTC.

In DNA form, the CDR3 reads TGTGCCAGCAGCGTAGCAAAGGATGAGCAGTTCTTC. Translation: CASSVAKDEQFF. The rearrangement links TRBV13 to TRBJ2-1; unclear D gene. Trimming took off 5 bases at V and 8 bases at J, with 10 bases between the two ends. CDR1 and CDR2 (germline): PRHDT, FYEKMQ (reference sequence). The CDR3 is 12 amino acids.

This clone rates as medium-sized. The chain employs TRBV2 and TRBJ1-1; D is uncertain. Trimming took off 6 bases at V and 4 bases at J, with 12 bases between the two ends. Germline CDR1 reads SNHLY; CDR2 reads FYNNEI. The CDR3 is made up of 13 amino acids. Here the CDR3 reads CASSIQRRTEAFF. In DNA form, the CDR3 reads TGTGCCAGCAGCATTCAGAGACGCACTGAAGCTTTCTTT.

The chain recombines TRBV27 with TRBJ2-7; no reliable D call. The CDR3 contains 13 residues. Trimming cost V 3 bases and J 3 bases, with 9 bases left between them. Germline CDR1 reads MNHEY; CDR2 reads SMNVEV (reference sequence). CDR3 in amino acids: CASSLGRNYEQYF. The CDR3, as DNA: TGTGCCAGCAGTTTGGGCAGAAACTACGAGCAGTACTTC.

The chain joins TRBV25-1 to TRBJ1-2; 8 nucleotides line up with TRBD1. Per the germline V gene, CDR1 is MGHDK and CDR2 is SYGVNS. V shed 2 bases, J shed 6 bases, and the junction held 8 bases outside the gene matches. CDR3 length: 15 amino acids. As DNA, the CDR3 is TGTGCCAGCAGTGAAGGCTCAGGGGGCGTCAATGGCTACACCTTC. This sequence encodes CASSEGSGGVNGYTF.